These 18 T cell receptor beta chains were sequenced from one sample in a study of human T cells and chemical hapten exposure. Time point here: patch test 2, 6 weeks after DPC sensitization. Documented treatment: therapeutic diphenylcyclopropenone sensitization with weekly scalp DPC. TCRdb reprocessed the RACE reads with MiXCR, giving one entry per CDR3 protein. The table records approximately 120,000 distinct CDR3 sequences, roughly 10% of them present only once. Sequenced material: whole blood, taken in connection with sensitization to the hapten diphenylcyclopropenone (DPC). Every receptor here comes from a woman aged 40 to 50 with alopecia areata. Some clones in this sample may be carry-over from other donors' samples.

This clonotype was counted at least ten times. This sequence joins TRBV6-2 or TRBV6-3 and TRBJ1-5; 9 positions agree with TRBD1. Trimming removed 2 bases from V and 7 bases from J; junction bases left unmatched: 3. CDR1 MNHEY and CDR2 SVGEGT come from the germline V gene. This CDR3 contains 14 residues. The CDR3 sequence: CASSYDRGRQPQHF. CDR3 bases: TGTGCCAGCAGTTACGACAGGGGGAGGCAGCCCCAGCATTTT.

The sample holds many counts of this clonotype. The CDR3 loop is CASSSRTSADTQYF. CDR3 coding DNA: TGTGCCAGCAGCTCACGGACTAGCGCAGATACGCAGTATTTT. The J gene is TRBJ2-3, the V gene TRBV5-5; the match to TRBD2 covers 9 bases. From germline, CDR1 is SGHKS and CDR2 YYEKEE (reference sequence). The CDR3 loop spans 14 amino acids. The V gene end was trimmed by 3 bases and the J gene end by 4 bases; junction bases not matched to a gene: 3.

CDR3 amino acids: CASRGTTGGSGSPLHF. The CDR3 nucleotides read TGTGCCAGCAGGGGAACAACAGGGGGCTCGGGATCACCCCTCCACTTT. This chain links TRBV6-6 with TRBJ1-6; 9 positions match TRBD1. Germline lookup yields CDR1 MNHNY and CDR2 SVGAGI (reference sequence). After removal of 6 bases from V and 10 bases from J, the junction contained 13 bases not matched to a gene. The CDR3 is 16 amino acids.

A few counts support this clonotype. The V gene is TRBV11-1, the J gene TRBJ2-3; unclear D gene. This CDR3 spans 16 amino acids. The V gene lost 1 base and the J gene lost 2 bases, with 13 bases spanning the gap. Looked up from germline, CDR1 is SGHAT and CDR2 is FQDESV (reference sequence). CDR3 loop: CASSLGGQTNTDTQYF. The CDR3 DNA follows: TGTGCCAGCAGCTTAGGAGGCCAGACCAACACAGATACGCAGTATTTT.

This clonotype has at least ten counts. This chain links TRBV3-1 with TRBJ2-5; TRBD1 might be the D (6 bases). V lost 3 bases, J lost 2 bases, and 16 bases lay in between. CDR1 and CDR2 (germline): LGHDT, YNNKEL (reference sequence). This CDR3 spans 16 amino acids. CDR3: CASSQPRTDKQETQYF. CDR3 nucleotides: TGTGCCAGCAGCCAGCCCCGGACAGATAAACAAGAGACCCAGTACTTC.

The V gene is TRBV20-1, the J gene TRBJ2-5; D is perhaps TRBD1 or TRBD2 (5 bases each). The germline V gene encodes CDR1 DFQATT and CDR2 SNEGSKA (reference sequence). The CDR3 runs 13 residues. V lost 6 bases, J lost 4 bases, and 15 bases lay in between. CDR3 in DNA: TGCAGTGCCAACAAGCCAGGGAGAGAGACCCAGTACTTC. The encoded protein is CSANKPGRETQYF.

This clonotype was found many times. The V call is TRBV7-9, the J call TRBJ2-6, with 8 bases matching TRBD1. J gave up 0 bases and V 1 base, and 5 bases lay outside the gene matches. Germline values: CDR1 SEHNR, CDR2 FQNEAQ (reference sequence). The CDR3 extends over 18 amino acids. Here the CDR3 reads CASSLGAQGASGANVLTF. The CDR3 bases are TGTGCCAGCAGCTTAGGGGCCCAGGGGGCCTCTGGGGCCAACGTCCTGACTTTC.

The chain uses TRBV2 and TRBJ2-2; D uncertain. The length of the CDR3 is 15 residues. The germline V gene encodes CDR1 SNHLY and CDR2 FYNNEI. Trimming cost V 7 bases and J 4 bases, with 16 bases left between them. The CDR3 DNA follows: TGTGCCAGCATGAGTTTAGGGTTCGGCACCGGGGAGCTGTTTTTT. This codes for CASMSLGFGTGELFF. Based on the CDR3 plus reference TRBV2 and TRBJ2-2, the full variable domain is EPEVTQTPSHQVTQMGQEVILRCVPISNHLYFYWYRQILGQKVEFLVSFYNNEISEKSEIFDDQFSVERPDGSNFTLKIRSTKLEDSAMYFCASMSLGFGTGELFFGEGSRLTVL.

The chain couples TRBV12-3 or TRBV12-4 to TRBJ1-4; D call uncertain. V shed 6 bases and J shed 9 bases, with 14 bases lying between them. This CDR3 is built from 13 residues. CDR3 loop: CASRQTPGKKLFF. CDR3 nucleotides: TGTGCCAGCAGGCAAACACCGGGGAAAAAACTGTTTTTT.

This clonotype was seen more than once but under ten times. This chain uses TRBV19 with TRBJ1-2; D is possibly TRBD1 (5 bases). CDR3 size: 13 residues. Trimming took 4 bases from V and 1 from J, leaving 7 bases between them. Germline V gene data show CDR1 as LNHDA and CDR2 as SQIVND (reference sequence). The CDR3 nucleotides read TGTGCCAGTAGTACGACAGTTAACTATGGCTACACCTTC. It specifies CASSTTVNYGYTF.

In its sample, this clonotype was seen a few times. This chain connects TRBV7-3 to TRBJ2-6, with D unclear. Trimming removed 4 bases from V and 4 bases from J, with 14 bases in between. This CDR3 comprises 16 residues. Germline-derived CDR1 and CDR2 are SGHTA and FQGTGA. The CDR3 DNA reads as TGTGCCAGCAGCTCCATTACACGGTCGGGGGCCAACGTCCTGACTTTC. Its protein product is CASSSITRSGANVLTF.

This clonotype was seen more than once but under ten times. V and J are TRBV18 and TRBJ2-3; D not resolved. The CDR3 covers 13 residues. V was clipped by 4 bases and J by 2 bases, with 7 bases between them. Germline CDR1 reads KGHSH; CDR2 reads LQKENI. CDR3 sequence: CASSLRNTDTQYF. The CDR3 nucleotides are TGTGCCAGCTCACTGCGGAACACAGATACGCAGTATTTT.

This clonotype has a handful of counts. The chain is built from TRBV4-1 and TRBJ2-7; 11 nucleotides match TRBD2. Germline-derived CDR1 and CDR2 are MGHRA and YSYEKL. This CDR3 contains 16 residues. V was clipped by 2 bases and J by 0 bases; unmatched bases: 3. The CDR3 is CASSQTSGGGSYEQYF. DNA for the CDR3: TGCGCCAGCAGCCAAACTAGCGGGGGCGGCTCCTACGAGCAGTACTTC.

At least ten counts were recorded for this clonotype. This rearrangement joins TRBV21-1 to TRBJ1-3; no DNA check was done on the table's D call, TRBD1. TRBV21-1 is recorded as a pseudogene. There are 14 residues in the CDR3. CDR3: CASESAGVGNTIYF. The CDR3 DNA is TGTGCCAGCGAATCAGCCGGGGTCGGAAACACCATATATTTT.

The sample holds many counts of this clonotype. The chain is built from TRBV7-2 and TRBJ1-1; maybe TRBD1 (5 bases). Trimming pared 2 bases from V and 9 bases from J, leaving 13 bases between. This CDR3 region has 13 residues. Germline V gives CDR1 SGHTA, CDR2 FQGNSA. CDR3 in amino acids: CASSLQQTVQAFF. Here the CDR3 DNA reads TGTGCCAGCAGCTTACAGCAGACAGTACAAGCTTTCTTT.

There are many counts of this clonotype. The genes are TRBV20-1 and TRBJ1-2, with a weak D call TRBD1 (5 bases). The CDR3 length is 13 residues. In germline, CDR1 is DFQATT, CDR2 SNEGSKA (reference sequence). Trimming left V 6 bases short and J 2 bases short, with 13 bases between. The CDR3 DNA reads as TGCAGTGCCGCCCGGGAGGGGAACTATGGCTACACCTTC. It specifies CSAAREGNYGYTF.

The V call is TRBV9, the J call TRBJ2-5; D not certain. CDR3 length: 13 residues. With 0 bases removed from V and 4 bases from J, the gap between germline ends came to 7 bases. The germline V gene encodes CDR1 SGDLS and CDR2 YYNGEE. The CDR3 is CASSVGAAETQYF. In nucleotides, the CDR3 is TGTGCCAGCAGCGTAGGGGCAGCAGAGACCCAGTACTTC.

This clonotype was found many times. The gene calls are TRBV2 and TRBJ1-5; D perhaps matches TRBD1 (5 bases). The CDR3 covers 14 residues. Per germline, CDR1 SNHLY and CDR2 FYNNEI. V shed 6 bases and J shed 7 bases, with 16 bases lying between them. CDR3 DNA sequence: TGTGCCAGCAGCCCCGACAGCTACGGGCAGCCCCAGCATTTT. Translating gives CASSPDSYGQPQHF. Together with reference TRBV2 and TRBJ1-5, the CDR3 gives the full variable domain: EPEVTQTPSHQVTQMGQEVILRCVPISNHLYFYWYRQILGQKVEFLVSFYNNEISEKSEIFDDQFSVERPDGSNFTLKIRSTKLEDSAMYFCASSPDSYGQPQHFGDGTRLSIL.